Listed below are T cell receptor beta chains from one sample, sequenced in a study of OX40 agonist ivuxolimab in advanced cancers. Here immunoSEQ multiplex PCR was the method, and the copy in TCRdb shows in-frame clones only, minus some. The sample records 75,000 to 100,000 clones, 70% to 90% being singletons. The input for sequencing was CD4+ or CD8+ T cells sorted from blood, taken in a trial of the OX40 agonist ivuxolimab. The receptors were sampled from an adult with an advanced solid tumor such as melanoma, head and neck, liver or kidney cancer. CDR3s include the opening cysteine and the closing phenylalanine or tryptophan. Fields, in order: D gene, J gene, V gene, clone size, CDR3 protein, CDR3 DNA. A D gene is named only where the DNA matches it firmly. The size entry is marked missing in some rows and otherwise reads once, few, many or a size class.

d_gene: TRBD2; j_gene: TRBJ2-5; v_gene: TRBV6-1; abundance: NA; CDR3aa: CASSERTSGRGETQYF; CDR3nt: TGTGCCAGCAGTGAAAGGACTAGCGGGAGGGGAGAGACCCAGTACTTC
d_gene: TRBD1; j_gene: TRBJ1-5; v_gene: TRBV5-5; abundance: NA; CDR3aa: CASSGIQGASNQPQHF; CDR3nt: TGTGCCAGCAGCGGGATTCAGGGGGCCAGCAATCAGCCCCAGCATTTT
d_gene: NA; j_gene: TRBJ2-5; v_gene: TRBV7-3; abundance: NA; CDR3aa: CASSFGPQETQYF; CDR3nt: TGTGCCAGCAGCTTCGGCCCCCAAGAGACCCAGTACTTC
d_gene: NA; j_gene: TRBJ2-1; v_gene: TRBV14; abundance: once; CDR3aa: CASSHSLQQGFRYNEQFF; CDR3nt: TGTGCCAGCAGCCACTCACTTCAACAGGGATTTCGGTACAATGAGCAGTTCTTC
d_gene: NA; j_gene: TRBJ1-5; v_gene: TRBV7-8; abundance: once; CDR3aa: CASSLVGDQPQHF; CDR3nt: TGTGCCAGCAGCTTAGTCGGGGATCAGCCCCAGCATTTT
d_gene: TRBD1; j_gene: TRBJ2-2; v_gene: TRBV30; abundance: once; CDR3aa: CAWSWGYGTGNTGELFF; CDR3nt: TGTGCCTGGAGTTGGGGTTATGGGACAGGGAACACCGGGGAGCTGTTTTTT
d_gene: NA; j_gene: TRBJ1-2; v_gene: TRBV21-1; abundance: NA; CDR3aa: CASRAGMGGYTF; CDR3nt: TGTGCCAGCAGGGCGGGGATGGGGGGCTACACCTTC
d_gene: NA; j_gene: TRBJ1-2; v_gene: TRBV1; abundance: NA; CDR3aa: CTSSQKFREGARYGYTF; CDR3nt: TGCACCAGCAGCCAAAAATTTAGGGAGGGGGCCCGCTATGGCTACACCTTC
d_gene: NA; j_gene: TRBJ2-1; v_gene: TRBV7-9; abundance: NA; CDR3aa: CASSLWGVYNEQFF; CDR3nt: TGTGCCAGCAGCTTGTGGGGAGTCTACAATGAGCAGTTCTTC
d_gene: NA; j_gene: TRBJ2-7; v_gene: TRBV19; abundance: NA; CDR3aa: CASSIEGGSEQYF; CDR3nt: TGTGCCAGTAGTATAGAGGGGGGCAGCGAGCAGTACTTC
d_gene: NA; j_gene: TRBJ1-5; v_gene: TRBV19; abundance: NA; CDR3aa: CASRPNRDPTQHF; CDR3nt: TGTGCCAGTAGGCCGAACAGGGACCCGACCCAGCATTTT
d_gene: TRBD1; j_gene: TRBJ2-4; v_gene: TRBV6-1; abundance: NA; CDR3aa: CASSGQGDIQYF; CDR3nt: TGTGCCAGCAGTGGGCAGGGGGACATTCAGTACTTC
d_gene: TRBD2; j_gene: TRBJ2-3; v_gene: TRBV5-4; abundance: NA; CDR3aa: CASSSGLAGGTKDTQYF; CDR3nt: TGTGCCAGCAGCTCGGGACTAGCGGGGGGCACGAAAGATACGCAGTATTTT
d_gene: NA; j_gene: TRBJ1-6; v_gene: TRBV19; abundance: NA; CDR3aa: CASSNGPGPRNSPLHF; CDR3nt: TGTGCCAGTAGTAACGGACCGGGACCGAGGAATTCACCCCTCCACTTT
d_gene: NA; j_gene: TRBJ1-1; v_gene: TRBV2; abundance: NA; CDR3aa: CASRIGPDMNTEAFF; CDR3nt: TGTGCCAGCAGGATTGGGCCGGACATGAACACTGAAGCTTTCTTT
d_gene: TRBD1; j_gene: TRBJ1-2; v_gene: TRBV11-3; abundance: NA; CDR3aa: CASSLWEGAPGYTF; CDR3nt: TGTGCCAGCAGCTTATGGGAGGGGGCCCCGGGCTACACCTTC
d_gene: TRBD2; j_gene: TRBJ2-1; v_gene: TRBV7-2; abundance: once; CDR3aa: CASRQDLAGDREQFF; CDR3nt: TGTGCCAGCAGGCAAGACCTAGCGGGAGATCGAGAGCAGTTCTTC
d_gene: NA; j_gene: TRBJ2-2; v_gene: TRBV7-6; abundance: NA; CDR3aa: CASSFGTVNTGELFF; CDR3nt: TGTGCCAGCAGCTTCGGGACGGTGAACACCGGGGAGCTGTTTTTT
d_gene: NA; j_gene: TRBJ1-2; v_gene: TRBV5-1; abundance: NA; CDR3aa: CASRPGSPGSFTF; CDR3nt: TGCGCCAGCAGGCCCGGGTCCCCCGGGAGTTTCACCTTC
d_gene: NA; j_gene: TRBJ2-3; v_gene: TRBV30; abundance: NA; CDR3aa: CAWRTRSTDTQYF; CDR3nt: TGTGCCTGGCGGACTCGTAGCACAGATACGCAGTATTTT
d_gene: NA; j_gene: TRBJ1-1; v_gene: TRBV19; abundance: medium-sized; CDR3aa: CASSALLGSGTEAFF; CDR3nt: TGTGCCAGTAGTGCTCTTTTGGGGTCCGGGACTGAAGCTTTCTTT
d_gene: NA; j_gene: TRBJ2-2; v_gene: TRBV19; abundance: NA; CDR3aa: CASSIAAGPRLGELFF; CDR3nt: TGTGCCAGTAGTATAGCTGCGGGACCCCGTCTCGGGGAGCTGTTTTTT
d_gene: NA; j_gene: TRBJ2-7; v_gene: TRBV25-1; abundance: NA; CDR3aa: CASGKSQGGQYF; CDR3nt: TGTGCCAGCGGTAAATCTCAGGGCGGGCAGTACTTC
d_gene: TRBD1; j_gene: TRBJ1-6; v_gene: TRBV11-3; abundance: NA; CDR3aa: CATQGAAYNSPLHF; CDR3nt: TGTGCGACTCAGGGGGCTGCTTATAATTCACCCCTCCACTTT
d_gene: NA; j_gene: TRBJ2-5; v_gene: TRBV21-1; abundance: NA; CDR3aa: CASYRGRRGETQYF; CDR3nt: TGTGCCAGCTACAGGGGGCGGAGGGGAGAGACCCAGTACTTC
d_gene: NA; j_gene: TRBJ2-1; v_gene: TRBV5-1; abundance: NA; CDR3aa: CASSWGSRLSPYNEQFF; CDR3nt: TGCGCCAGCAGCTGGGGATCGCGTCTTAGCCCCTACAATGAGCAGTTCTTC
d_gene: TRBD1; j_gene: TRBJ2-5; v_gene: TRBV9; abundance: NA; CDR3aa: CASSGQGDWPQETQYF; CDR3nt: TGTGCCAGCAGCGGACAGGGAGACTGGCCACAAGAGACCCAGTACTTC
d_gene: NA; j_gene: TRBJ1-6; v_gene: TRBV30; abundance: NA; CDR3aa: CAWSKVAATSPLHF; CDR3nt: TGTGCCTGGAGTAAAGTAGCAGCAACTTCACCCCTCCACTTT
d_gene: TRBD2; j_gene: TRBJ2-5; v_gene: TRBV7-6; abundance: NA; CDR3aa: CASSSGLAETQYF; CDR3nt: TGTGCCAGCAGCTCGGGACTAGCGGAGACCCAGTACTTC
d_gene: NA; j_gene: TRBJ2-4; v_gene: TRBV11-3; abundance: NA; CDR3aa: CASSLSSGLAKNIQYF; CDR3nt: TGTGCCAGCAGCTTAAGTAGTGGATTAGCCAAAAACATTCAGTACTTC
d_gene: NA; j_gene: TRBJ1-2; v_gene: TRBV6-6; abundance: NA; CDR3aa: CASSIGGNYGYTF; CDR3nt: TGTGCCAGCTCCATTGGGGGAAACTATGGCTACACCTTC
d_gene: NA; j_gene: TRBJ2-7; v_gene: TRBV18; abundance: NA; CDR3aa: CASSPQGNDEQYF; CDR3nt: TGTGCCAGCTCACCCCAGGGGAACGACGAGCAGTACTTC
d_gene: TRBD2; j_gene: TRBJ2-1; v_gene: TRBV18; abundance: NA; CDR3aa: CASSPRTSGRNEQFF; CDR3nt: TGTGCCAGCTCACCACGAACTAGCGGGCGCAATGAGCAGTTCTTC
d_gene: TRBD1; j_gene: TRBJ2-7; v_gene: TRBV14; abundance: NA; CDR3aa: CASSLLSGQRSYEQYF; CDR3nt: TGTGCCAGCAGCCTCCTCTCGGGACAGCGGTCTTACGAGCAGTACTTC
d_gene: TRBD1; j_gene: TRBJ1-2; v_gene: TRBV6-4; abundance: few; CDR3aa: CASSDHGTGSGYTF; CDR3nt: TGTGCCAGCAGTGACCACGGGACAGGGAGCGGCTACACCTTC
d_gene: TRBD1; j_gene: TRBJ2-5; v_gene: TRBV18; abundance: NA; CDR3aa: CASWSGTAQETQYF; CDR3nt: TGTGCCAGCTGGTCCGGGACAGCACAAGAGACCCAGTACTTC
d_gene: NA; j_gene: TRBJ1-1; v_gene: TRBV5-1; abundance: NA; CDR3aa: CASSLRPLGNTEAFF; CDR3nt: TGCGCCAGCAGCTTAAGGCCGCTAGGGAACACTGAAGCTTTCTTT
d_gene: NA; j_gene: TRBJ2-1; v_gene: TRBV7-3; abundance: NA; CDR3aa: CASSLPASAEQFF; CDR3nt: TGTGCCAGCAGCTTACCGGCTAGCGCTGAGCAGTTCTTC
d_gene: NA; j_gene: TRBJ2-1; v_gene: TRBV18; abundance: NA; CDR3aa: CASSPRQIGDEQFF; CDR3nt: TGTGCCAGCTCACCAAGACAGATCGGAGATGAGCAGTTCTTC
d_gene: NA; j_gene: TRBJ2-1; v_gene: TRBV7-2; abundance: NA; CDR3aa: CASSGVLLYNEQFF; CDR3nt: TGTGCCAGCAGCGGGGTCTTGCTCTACAATGAGCAGTTCTTC
d_gene: NA; j_gene: TRBJ1-1; v_gene: TRBV9; abundance: NA; CDR3aa: CASSVVPTLTEAFF; CDR3nt: TGTGCCAGCAGCGTAGTCCCGACACTTACTGAAGCTTTCTTT
d_gene: NA; j_gene: TRBJ2-7; v_gene: TRBV5-6; abundance: NA; CDR3aa: CASSFPQASGIDEQYF; CDR3nt: TGTGCCAGCAGCTTCCCCCAGGCCAGTGGGATAGACGAGCAGTACTTC
d_gene: NA; j_gene: TRBJ1-3; v_gene: TRBV6-1; abundance: NA; CDR3aa: CASSERADRRSGNTIYF; CDR3nt: TGTGCCAGCAGTGAACGCGCGGACAGACGCTCTGGAAACACCATATATTTT
d_gene: TRBD1; j_gene: TRBJ1-2; v_gene: TRBV27; abundance: NA; CDR3aa: CATSQRGTDGYTF; CDR3nt: TGTGCCACTTCACAGAGGGGGACAGATGGCTACACCTTC
d_gene: NA; j_gene: TRBJ1-1; v_gene: TRBV5-6; abundance: NA; CDR3aa: CASSLRRGTEAFF; CDR3nt: TGTGCCAGCAGCTTAAGACGGGGGACAGAAGCTTTCTTT
d_gene: TRBD1; j_gene: TRBJ1-6; v_gene: TRBV6-5; abundance: few; CDR3aa: CASVPGTGNSPLHF; CDR3nt: TGTGCCAGCGTCCCCGGGACAGGGAATTCACCCCTCCACTTT
d_gene: NA; j_gene: TRBJ2-2; v_gene: TRBV4-2; abundance: once; CDR3aa: CASSTPGAATGELFF; CDR3nt: TGTGCCAGCAGCACCCCCGGGGCTGCCACCGGGGAGCTGTTTTTT
d_gene: NA; j_gene: TRBJ2-3; v_gene: TRBV20-1; abundance: NA; CDR3aa: CSAPQDTQYF; CDR3nt: TGCAGTGCCCCCCAAGATACGCAGTATTTT
d_gene: TRBD1; j_gene: TRBJ1-5; v_gene: TRBV6-1; abundance: NA; CDR3aa: CASSSTGGSGQPQHF; CDR3nt: TGTGCCAGCTCGAGCACAGGGGGCTCGGGTCAGCCCCAGCATTTT
d_gene: NA; j_gene: TRBJ1-3; v_gene: TRBV18; abundance: NA; CDR3aa: CASSPGGTGNTIYF; CDR3nt: TGTGCCAGCTCACCAGGGGGTACTGGAAACACCATATATTTT
d_gene: NA; j_gene: TRBJ2-3; v_gene: TRBV13; abundance: NA; CDR3aa: CASSLRGDYHTDTQYF; CDR3nt: TGTGCCAGCAGCTTAAGGGGCGACTATCACACAGATACGCAGTATTTT